This TCR beta chain appears in the sequencing data of a study of blood T cells in healthy people across ages. Comment on this clonotype: What it binds is not known.

Study outcomes and limitations: Compared with aged donors, long-lived donors showed fewer expanded clones, suggesting selection.

The second PCR ran about 7 to 12 cycles with a sample-barcoded 5' primer and J-beta primers. Each cDNA molecule carried a tag from a template-switch adaptor that contained 12 random nucleotides. Via MiXCR, TCRdb re-called the 5' RACE reads, giving one row per CDR3 protein. The sample shows over a million distinct CDR3 sequences, around 59% of them seen only once. CDR1 SGHTA and CDR2 FQGNSA come from the germline V gene. J was trimmed by 3 bases and V by 3 bases; bases with no gene match: 9. The CDR3 extends over 17 amino acids. The chain couples TRBV7-2 to TRBJ2-5; TRBD2 agrees at 11 bases. The receptor was derived from a man between 18 and 29 years old in good health. The sample consisted of blood. The CDR3 nucleotides read TGTGCCAGCAGCTTCGACCAGCCGGGACTAGCGGAAGAGACCCAGTACTTC. Translating it yields CASSFDQPGLAEETQYF.